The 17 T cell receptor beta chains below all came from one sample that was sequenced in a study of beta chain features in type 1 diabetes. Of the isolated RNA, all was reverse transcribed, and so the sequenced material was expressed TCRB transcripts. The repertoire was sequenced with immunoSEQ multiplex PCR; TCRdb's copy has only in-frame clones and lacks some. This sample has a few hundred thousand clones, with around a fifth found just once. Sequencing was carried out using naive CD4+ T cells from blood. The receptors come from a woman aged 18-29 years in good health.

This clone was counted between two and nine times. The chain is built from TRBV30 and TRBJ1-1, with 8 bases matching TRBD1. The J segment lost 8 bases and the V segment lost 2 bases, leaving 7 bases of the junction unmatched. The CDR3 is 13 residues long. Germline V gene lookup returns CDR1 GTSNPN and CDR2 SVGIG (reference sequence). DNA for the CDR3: TGTGCCTGGAGTCAGACAGGGGCCGGGGAAGCTTTCTTT. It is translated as CAWSQTGAGEAFF.

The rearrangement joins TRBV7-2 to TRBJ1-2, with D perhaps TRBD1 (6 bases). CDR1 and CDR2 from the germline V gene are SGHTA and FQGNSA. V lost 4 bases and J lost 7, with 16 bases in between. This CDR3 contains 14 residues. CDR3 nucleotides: TGTGCCAGCAGCTCAGGGGATCGCACCGGTGGCTACACCTTC. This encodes CASSSGDRTGGYTF.

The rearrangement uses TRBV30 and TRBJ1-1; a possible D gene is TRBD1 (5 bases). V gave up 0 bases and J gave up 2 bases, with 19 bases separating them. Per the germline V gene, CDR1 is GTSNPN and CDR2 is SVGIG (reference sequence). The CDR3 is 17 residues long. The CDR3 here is CAWSVELPRQLNTEAFF. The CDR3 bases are TGTGCCTGGAGTGTTGAATTGCCGCGACAGCTCAACACTGAAGCTTTCTTT.

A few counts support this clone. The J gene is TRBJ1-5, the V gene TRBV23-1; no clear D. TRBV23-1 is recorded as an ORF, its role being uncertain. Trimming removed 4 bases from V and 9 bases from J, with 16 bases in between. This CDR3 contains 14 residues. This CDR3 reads CASSPHGSPGPQHF. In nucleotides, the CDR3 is TGCGCCAGCAGTCCCCATGGTTCTCCAGGGCCCCAGCATTTT.

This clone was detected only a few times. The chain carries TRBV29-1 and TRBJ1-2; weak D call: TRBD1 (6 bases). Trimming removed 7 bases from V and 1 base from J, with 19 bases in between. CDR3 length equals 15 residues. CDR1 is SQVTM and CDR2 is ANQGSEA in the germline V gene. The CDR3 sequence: CSASTGSLGNYGYTF. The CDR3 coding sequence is TGCAGCGCTTCGACAGGATCGCTTGGTAACTATGGCTACACCTTC.

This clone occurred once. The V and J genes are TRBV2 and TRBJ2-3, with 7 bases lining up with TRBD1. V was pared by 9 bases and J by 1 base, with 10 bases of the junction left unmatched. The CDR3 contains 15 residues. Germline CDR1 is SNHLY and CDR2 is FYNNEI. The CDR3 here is CARKNRGVGTDTQYF. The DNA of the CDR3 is TGTGCCAGGAAGAACAGGGGAGTAGGCACAGATACGCAGTATTTT.

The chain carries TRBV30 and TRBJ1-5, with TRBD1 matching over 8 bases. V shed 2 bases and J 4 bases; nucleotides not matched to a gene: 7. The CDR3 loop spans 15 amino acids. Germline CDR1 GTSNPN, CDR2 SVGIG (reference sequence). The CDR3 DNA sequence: TGTGCCTGGAGTCCACGCGGACAGGGAAATCAGCCCCAGCATTTT. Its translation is CAWSPRGQGNQPQHF.

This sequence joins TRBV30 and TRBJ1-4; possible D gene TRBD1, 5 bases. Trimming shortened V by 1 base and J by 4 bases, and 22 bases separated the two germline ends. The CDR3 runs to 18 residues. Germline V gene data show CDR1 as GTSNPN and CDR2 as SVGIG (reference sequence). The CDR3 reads CAWSGEAAGGHVNEKLFF. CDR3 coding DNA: TGTGCCTGGAGTGGAGAAGCGGCCGGGGGTCATGTTAATGAAAAACTGTTTTTT.

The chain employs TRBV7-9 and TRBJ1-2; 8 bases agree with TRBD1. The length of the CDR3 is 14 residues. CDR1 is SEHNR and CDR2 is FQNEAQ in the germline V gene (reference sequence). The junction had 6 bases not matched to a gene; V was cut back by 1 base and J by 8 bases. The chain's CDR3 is CASSLGQGARGYTF. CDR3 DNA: TGTGCCAGCAGCTTAGGGCAGGGGGCGAGAGGCTACACCTTC.

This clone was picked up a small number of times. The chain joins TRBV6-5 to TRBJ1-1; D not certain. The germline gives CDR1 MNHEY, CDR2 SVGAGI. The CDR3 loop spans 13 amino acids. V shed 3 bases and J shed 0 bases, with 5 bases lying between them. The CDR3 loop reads CASSYSVNTEAFF. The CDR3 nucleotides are TGTGCCAGCAGTTATTCCGTGAACACTGAAGCTTTCTTT.

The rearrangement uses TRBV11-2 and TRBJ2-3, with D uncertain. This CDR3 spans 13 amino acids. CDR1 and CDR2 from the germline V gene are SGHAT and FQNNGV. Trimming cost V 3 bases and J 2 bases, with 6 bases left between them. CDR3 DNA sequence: TGTGCCAGCAGCTTCAGGTACACAGATACGCAGTATTTT. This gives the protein CASSFRYTDTQYF.

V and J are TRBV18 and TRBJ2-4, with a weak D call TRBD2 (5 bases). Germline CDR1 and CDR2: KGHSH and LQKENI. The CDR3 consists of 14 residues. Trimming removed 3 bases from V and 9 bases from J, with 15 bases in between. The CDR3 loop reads CASSPRDGQAIQYF. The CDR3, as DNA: TGTGCCAGCTCACCCCGGGATGGGCAGGCCATTCAGTACTTC.

The CDR3 spells CASGGARTGELFF. The CDR3 DNA follows: TGTGCCAGCGGGGGGGCCCGCACCGGGGAGCTGTTTTTT. This chain joins TRBV9 and TRBJ2-2; weak D call: TRBD2 (7 bases). The V gene lost 7 bases and the J gene lost 4 bases, with 11 bases spanning the gap. Germline assignment: CDR1 SGDLS and CDR2 YYNGEE. The CDR3 consists of 13 residues.

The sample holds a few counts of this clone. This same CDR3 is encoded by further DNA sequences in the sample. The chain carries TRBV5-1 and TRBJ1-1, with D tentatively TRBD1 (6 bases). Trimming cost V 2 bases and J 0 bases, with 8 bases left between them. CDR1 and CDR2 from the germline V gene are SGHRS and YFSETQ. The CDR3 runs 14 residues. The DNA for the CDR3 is TGCGCCAGCAGCTTAAGGACAGTGAACACTGAAGCTTTCTTT. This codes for CASSLRTVNTEAFF.

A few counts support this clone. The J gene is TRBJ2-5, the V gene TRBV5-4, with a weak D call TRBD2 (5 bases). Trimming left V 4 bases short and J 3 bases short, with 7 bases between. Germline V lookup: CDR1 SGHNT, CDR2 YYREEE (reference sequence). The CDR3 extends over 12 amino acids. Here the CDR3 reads CASSDGEETQYF. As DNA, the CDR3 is TGTGCCAGCAGCGACGGGGAAGAGACCCAGTACTTC.

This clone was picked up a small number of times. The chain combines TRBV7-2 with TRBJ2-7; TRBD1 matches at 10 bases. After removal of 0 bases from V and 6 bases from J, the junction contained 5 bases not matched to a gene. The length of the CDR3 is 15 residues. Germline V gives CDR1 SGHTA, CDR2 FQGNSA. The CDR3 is CASSLAGQGVGEQYF. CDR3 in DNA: TGTGCCAGCAGCTTAGCCGGACAGGGGGTCGGCGAGCAGTACTTC.

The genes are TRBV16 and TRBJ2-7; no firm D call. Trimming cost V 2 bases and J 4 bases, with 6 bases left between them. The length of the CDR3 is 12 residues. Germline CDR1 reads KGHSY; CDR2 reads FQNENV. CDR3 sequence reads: CASSQAGYEQYF. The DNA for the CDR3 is TGTGCCAGCAGCCAAGCCGGGTACGAGCAGTACTTC.